These 12 T cell receptor beta chains originate from one sample sequenced in a study of blood T cell repertoires in COVID-19. Using immunoSEQ multiplex PCR, the repertoire was profiled, and TCRdb retains in-frame clones only, with some absent. The table has 97,000 or so clones, 90% seen once; the top ten hold 5.1%. Sequencing input: peripheral blood. These receptors were taken from a man aged 45-65 years with acute or convalescent COVID-19.

This chain joins TRBV6-5 and TRBJ1-3; 11 nucleotides align to TRBD1. Germline V gives CDR1 MNHEY, CDR2 SVGAGI. This CDR3 is 15 amino acids long. V lost 6 bases to trimming and J lost 3 bases; unmatched junction nucleotides: 4. The CDR3 sequence: CASSRTGGGGNTIYF. The CDR3 DNA is TGTGCCAGCAGCAGGACAGGGGGCGGTGGAAACACCATATATTTT.

The rearrangement links TRBV24-1 to TRBJ2-3; TRBD1 agrees at 7 bases. V gave up 3 bases and J gave up 2 bases; unmatched junction bases: 10. CDR3 size: 17 residues. Germline V CDR1 and CDR2: KGHDR, SFDVKD. The CDR3 is CATSDTPQTGSTDTQYF. The CDR3 DNA is TGTGCCACCAGTGATACCCCCCAGACAGGGTCCACAGATACGCAGTATTTT.

Worth noting for this clone: At one boundary the junction diverges from the germline segment, which might be a read error. This chain links TRBV12-3 or TRBV12-4 with TRBJ2-7; D may be TRBD1 (7 bases). The CDR3 length is 13 residues. The CDR3 spells CASSQGGPTLRNF. The CDR3 nucleotides are TGTGCCAGCAGTCAGGGGGGTCCTACGTTGCGGAACTTC.

The chain combines TRBV19 with TRBJ2-3, with 10 bases lining up with TRBD2. V lost 5 bases to trimming and J lost 1 base; unmatched junction nucleotides: 12. The CDR3 is 18 residues long. Germline-derived CDR1 and CDR2 are LNHDA and SQIVND (reference sequence). CDR3 sequence reads: CASSHTLSLAGGTDTQYF. In DNA form, the CDR3 reads TGTGCCAGTAGTCACACGCTTTCCCTAGCGGGGGGCACAGATACGCAGTATTTT. The full variable domain, with the rest looked up from reference TRBV19 and TRBJ2-3, is DGGITQSPKYLFRKEGQNVTLSCEQNLNHDAMYWYRQDPGQGLRLIYYSQIVNDFQKGDIAEGYSVSREKKESFPLTVTSAQKNPTAFYLCASSHTLSLAGGTDTQYFGPGTRLTVL.

DNA for the CDR3: TGCAGTGCTAGTATGCGCGGGAGTCCATCAGTGGAGCAGTTCTTC. Translating it yields CSASMRGSPSVEQFF. V gene TRBV20-1 combines with J gene TRBJ2-1, with 7 positions matching TRBD2. V lost 3 bases to trimming and J lost 10 bases; unmatched junction nucleotides: 15. The CDR3 spans 15 residues. CDR1 and CDR2 from the germline V gene are DFQATT and SNEGSKA (reference sequence).

The chain carries TRBV7-9 and TRBJ1-1, with D possibly matching TRBD1 (6 bases). V was trimmed by 3 bases and J by 1 base, leaving 12 bases between them. The CDR3 length is 15 residues. From germline, CDR1 is SEHNR and CDR2 FQNEAQ (reference sequence). In DNA form, the CDR3 reads TGTGCCAGCAGCTTCAGGGGCTCGGGGAACACTGAAGCTTTCTTT. Translating it yields CASSFRGSGNTEAFF.

This CDR3 reads CASSVSRGGNEQFF. For the CDR3, the DNA is TGCGCCAGCAGCGTGAGTAGGGGGGGCAATGAGCAGTTCTTC. The chain employs TRBV5-1 and TRBJ2-1; D possibly corresponds to TRBD2 (7 bases). The germline V gene has CDR1 SGHRS and CDR2 YFSETQ. The germline V and J ends were trimmed by 4 bases and 6 bases, with 14 bases remaining between them. There are 14 residues in the CDR3.

J is TRBJ2-7 and V is TRBV19, with D possibly matching TRBD1 (6 bases). Germline CDR1 reads LNHDA; CDR2 reads SQIVND (reference sequence). CDR3 length equals 12 residues. Trimming took off 5 bases at V and 3 bases at J, with 8 bases between the two ends. CDR3 DNA: TGTGCCAGTAGTCAGGGGTTCTACGAGCAGTACTTC. Residues: CASSQGFYEQYF.

This clone was seen more than once but under ten times. The J gene is TRBJ2-1, the V gene TRBV4-1; TRBD2 matches at 12 bases. In germline, CDR1 is MGHRA, CDR2 YSYEKL. V lost 0 bases and J lost 10; bases outside the gene matches: 13. This CDR3 is built from 18 residues. CDR3 in DNA: TGCGCCAGCAGCCAAGATCTGTTTGGACTAGCGGGGACGGGGGAGCAGTTCTTC. Translating gives CASSQDLFGLAGTGEQFF.

The sample holds a few counts of this clone. This sequence joins TRBV4-1 and TRBJ2-1; 8 bases match TRBD2. Germline CDR1 reads MGHRA; CDR2 reads YSYEKL. CDR3 length equals 18 residues. Losses at the gene ends were 4 bases for V and 3 bases for J; bases not matched to a gene: 14. CDR3 sequence reads: CASSPLHGREANYNEQFF. In DNA form, the CDR3 reads TGCGCCAGCAGCCCCCTCCACGGGCGGGAGGCCAACTACAATGAGCAGTTCTTC.

This chain's CDR3 is CATSDPSGRAINEQFF. The CDR3 region has the DNA TGTGCCACCAGTGACCCTAGCGGGAGGGCCATAAATGAGCAGTTCTTC. The chain recombines TRBV24-1 with TRBJ2-1, with 12 bases fitting TRBD2. With V trimmed by 4 bases and J by 7 bases, 7 bases remained unmatched. The CDR3 sequence is 16 residues long. Germline V lookup: CDR1 KGHDR, CDR2 SFDVKD.

The chain employs TRBV6-5 and TRBJ2-1, with unresolved D. CDR3 length: 11 residues. V lost 4 bases, J lost 5 bases, and 3 bases lay in between. CDR1 is MNHEY, CDR2 SVGAGI, per germline. The CDR3, as DNA: TGTGCCAGCAGTTTAAACAATGAGCAGTTCTTC. This codes for CASSLNNEQFF.